Following are 29 T cell receptor beta chains from one sample sequenced in a study of spatial heterogeneity in lung cancer (dated by TCRdb to the late 2010s). Receptor libraries were prepared by 5' RACE. The sequencing machine was a NextSeq 500. Starting from the raw public reads, TCRdb applied fastp trimming at Q25, assembled clones with MiXCR and retained in-frame beta chains. A single entry per CDR3 protein holds the most common genes and DNA from its merged rows. The table for this sample lists around 87,000 distinct CDR3 sequences; roughly 12% of them were counted only once. About 41% of the sample rests with the top ten. The label giving this sample's time point can be read as: sample taken at primary tumor resection. This sample comprised PBMCs, obtained at surgery. The receptors were sampled from a male donor with early-stage non-small cell lung cancer.

There are a few counts of this clonotype. The chain joins TRBV11-2 to TRBJ2-2; D not resolved. Germline V gives CDR1 SGHAT, CDR2 FQNNGV. The CDR3 contains 13 residues. V was trimmed by 5 bases and J by 7 bases, leaving 11 bases between them. DNA for the CDR3: TGTGCCAGCAGCCAATCGAGGAGCGGGGAGCTGTTTTTT. It specifies CASSQSRSGELFF.

This clonotype was recorded many times. The chain has TRBV5-1 and TRBJ2-7, with 8 bases that match TRBD1. The CDR3 is 15 amino acids. Germline V lookup: CDR1 SGHRS, CDR2 YFSETQ. Unmatched junction bases numbered 6, after V lost 2 bases and J lost 2 bases. CDR3 region: CASSLPGTGAYEQYF. The CDR3 nucleotides are TGCGCCAGCAGCTTACCTGGGACAGGTGCCTACGAGCAGTACTTC.

In this sample, this clonotype turned up a few times. Its ends do not fully match the called genes, so a read error is possible. The J gene is TRBJ2-5, the V gene TRBV7-7, with D unresolved. This CDR3 is 15 amino acids long. The germline CDR1 and CDR2 sequences are SSHAT and FNYEAQ (reference sequence). CDR3 region: CASSLSGRTGETQYF. Here the CDR3 DNA reads TGTGCTAGCAGCTTATCTGGCAGAACGGGAGAGACCCAGTACTTC.

The chain recombines TRBV20-1 with TRBJ2-7; 7 nucleotides match TRBD2. This CDR3 is built from 15 residues. CDR1 is DFQATT, CDR2 SNEGSKA, per germline (reference sequence). Unmatched junction bases numbered 12, after V lost 2 bases and J lost 5 bases. This chain's CDR3 is CSARPLLAAGDEQYF. Here the CDR3 DNA reads TGCAGTGCTAGACCCCTCCTAGCGGCCGGGGACGAGCAGTACTTC.

This clonotype was picked up a small number of times. The chain employs TRBV28 and TRBJ2-2; D might be TRBD1 (6 bases). Trimming left V 6 bases short and J 0 bases short, with 14 bases between. Germline V gene lookup returns CDR1 MDHEN and CDR2 SYDVKM. The CDR3 loop spans 16 amino acids. CDR3 DNA: TGTGCCAGCAGCTCTCTTCGACAGGCGAACACCGGGGAGCTGTTTTTT. Translated, it gives CASSSLRQANTGELFF.

This clonotype was detected ten times or more. This chain links TRBV12-3 or TRBV12-4 with TRBJ2-3; TRBD2 is a possible D gene (6 bases). Trimming took 7 bases from V and 2 from J, leaving 13 bases between them. The length of the CDR3 is 14 residues. CDR3: CASNPGLPTDTQYF. CDR3 in DNA: TGTGCCAGCAACCCGGGACTCCCCACAGATACGCAGTATTTT.

This clonotype was counted between two and nine times. The chain carries TRBV28 and TRBJ1-2; no clear D gene. The germline V gene encodes CDR1 MDHEN and CDR2 SYDVKM. Trimming removed 10 bases at V and 4 bases at J, with 13 bases between. This CDR3 is 12 amino acids long. The CDR3 loop is CATLREAYGYTF. CDR3 in DNA: TGTGCCACCCTCCGGGAGGCCTATGGCTACACCTTC.

The J gene is TRBJ2-6, the V gene TRBV19; TRBD2 might be the D (5 bases). In germline, CDR1 is LNHDA, CDR2 SQIVND (reference sequence). The ends were cut back, 6 bases at V and 0 bases at J, with 6 bases in the middle. The CDR3 extends over 14 amino acids. For the CDR3, the DNA is TGTGCCAGTAGGCTAGCCTCTGGGGCCAACGTCCTGACTTTC. Translation: CASRLASGANVLTF.

This clonotype appeared a few times. The V call is TRBV6-2 or TRBV6-3, the J call TRBJ2-1; 9 bases agree with TRBD1. V shed 8 bases, J shed 9 bases, and the junction held 14 bases outside the gene matches. Germline values: CDR1 MNHEY, CDR2 SVGEGT. This CDR3 is 15 amino acids long. The CDR3 reads CASLPSGTGSGEQFF. CDR3 DNA sequence: TGTGCCAGCTTACCCTCCGGGACAGGGTCGGGTGAGCAGTTCTTC.

This clonotype showed up just once. The junction differs from germline at one of its ends, possibly a read error. The chain is built from TRBV29-1 and TRBJ1-2, with D hard to call. The CDR3 spans 13 residues. Looked up from germline, CDR1 is SQVTM and CDR2 is ANQGSEA. The DNA of the CDR3 is TGCAGCGTCCAGCCCATTGCTAACTATGGCTACGCCTTC. Its translation: CSVQPIANYGYAF.

There are many counts of this clonotype. The V and J genes are TRBV7-2 and TRBJ1-5; D not certain. The CDR3 loop spans 15 amino acids. Germline CDR1 reads SGHTA; CDR2 reads FQGNSA. V shed 1 base and J shed 1 base, with 8 bases lying between them. CDR3 sequence: CASSLDGRSNQPQHF. CDR3 nucleotides: TGTGCCAGCAGCTTAGACGGCCGAAGCAATCAGCCCCAGCATTTT.

This clonotype came up many times. The chain joins TRBV3-1 to TRBJ1-5, with D uncertain. V was shortened by 0 bases and J by 0 bases, with 6 bases between the two germline ends. CDR1 and CDR2 from the germline V gene are LGHDT and YNNKEL (reference sequence). This CDR3 is 15 amino acids long. The CDR3 bases are TGTGCCAGCAGCCAAGAGGGGTATAGCAATCAGCCCCAGCATTTT. This sequence encodes CASSQEGYSNQPQHF.

This clonotype was counted ten times or more. The chain couples TRBV7-2 to TRBJ2-1; no clear D. This CDR3 spans 14 amino acids. V dropped 0 bases and J dropped 4 bases, with 7 bases sitting between them. Germline V gives CDR1 SGHTA, CDR2 FQGNSA. CDR3 residues: CASSLAPLYNEQFF. The CDR3 DNA reads TGTGCCAGCAGCTTAGCGCCTCTTTACAATGAGCAGTTCTTC.

The chain uses TRBV7-9 and TRBJ2-1; 7 positions agree with TRBD1. V was clipped by 1 base and J by 0 bases; unmatched bases: 6. The length of the CDR3 is 17 residues. Germline CDR1 and CDR2: SEHNR and FQNEAQ (reference sequence). The CDR3 bases are TGTGCCAGCAGCTTAGTTTCAGGGGGTCGCTCCTACAATGAGCAGTTCTTC. Residues: CASSLVSGGRSYNEQFF.

J is TRBJ2-3 and V is TRBV29-1; maybe TRBD1 (5 bases). Trimming removed 1 base from V and 1 base from J, with 15 bases in between. CDR3 length: 16 amino acids. Germline loops: CDR1 SQVTM, CDR2 ANQGSEA. CDR3 nucleotide sequence: TGCAGCGTTGAAGGGGCACGACCCAGGGGCACAGATACGCAGTATTTT. Protein: CSVEGARPRGTDTQYF.

This clonotype has just a few counts. The V and J genes are TRBV28 and TRBJ2-5, with TRBD2 as a possible D gene (5 bases). V was trimmed by 4 bases and J by 2 bases, leaving 20 bases between them. This CDR3 region has 17 residues. Germline loops: CDR1 MDHEN, CDR2 SYDVKM. CDR3 amino acids: CASSSQLGRASQETQYF. The DNA for the CDR3 is TGTGCCAGCAGTTCCCAACTAGGGCGTGCGTCGCAAGAGACCCAGTACTTC. Full variable domain (outside the CDR3, taken from reference TRBV28 and TRBJ2-5): DVKVTQSSRYLVKRTGEKVFLECVQDMDHENMFWYRQDPGLGLRLIYFSYDVKMKEKGDIPEGYSVSREKKERFSLILESASTNQTSMYLCASSSQLGRASQETQYFGPGTRLLVL.

This clonotype appeared many times. The CDR3 DNA reads TGTGCCAGCAGCCGCGCGGATACGCAGTATTTT. This sequence encodes CASSRADTQYF. The gene calls are TRBV9 and TRBJ2-3; D remains ambiguous. V shed 4 bases and J shed 6 bases, with 6 bases lying between them. Per germline, CDR1 SGDLS and CDR2 YYNGEE. CDR3 size: 11 residues.

This chain connects TRBV28 to TRBJ1-5, with D unresolved. Germline values: CDR1 MDHEN, CDR2 SYDVKM. CDR3 length: 14 amino acids. Between the trimmed V and J ends, which lost 6 bases and 2 bases, there was a span of 11 bases. The CDR3 sequence is CASRRQIGNQPQHF. CDR3 nucleotide sequence: TGTGCCAGCAGGAGGCAGATTGGCAATCAGCCCCAGCATTTT.

The V and J genes are TRBV6-2 or TRBV6-3 and TRBJ2-7; D is unresolved. Germline V CDR1 and CDR2: MNHEY, SVGEGT. This CDR3 spans 14 amino acids. The germline V and J ends were trimmed by 0 bases and 6 bases, with 12 bases remaining between them. The CDR3 loop reads CASSYSSALGEQYF. The CDR3 DNA follows: TGTGCCAGCAGTTACTCGTCGGCCCTAGGCGAGCAGTACTTC.

This clonotype was recorded a few times. The V gene is TRBV12-3 or TRBV12-4, the J gene TRBJ2-3, with D tentatively TRBD2 (6 bases). V lost 5 bases to trimming and J lost 2 bases, with 20 bases between them. The CDR3 is 17 amino acids. CDR3 protein: CASSPRGSGTHTDTQYF. DNA for the CDR3: TGTGCCAGCAGTCCTCGCGGTAGCGGAACTCACACAGATACGCAGTATTTT.

This clonotype showed up many times. The CDR3 nucleotides are TGTGCCAGCTCACCCCTCCCTGGCTACACCTTC. Protein sequence: CASSPLPGYTF. The rearrangement links TRBV18 to TRBJ1-2; D unclear. The CDR3 has 11 amino acids. The V and J ends lost 3 bases and 7 bases respectively, with 6 bases between them. Per germline, CDR1 KGHSH and CDR2 LQKENI.

This CDR3 reads CASRPGAVDEQYF. The CDR3 DNA is TGCGCCAGCAGGCCAGGGGCTGTTGACGAGCAGTACTTC. The rearrangement uses TRBV5-1 and TRBJ2-7, with a tentative D call TRBD1 (6 bases). The CDR3 runs to 13 residues. Germline V lookup: CDR1 SGHRS, CDR2 YFSETQ. V lost 5 bases and J lost 5, with 14 bases in between.

This clonotype has only a few counts. J is TRBJ2-3 and V is TRBV6-6; 11 nucleotides agree with TRBD2. Germline values: CDR1 MNHNY, CDR2 SVGAGI (reference sequence). The J segment lost 4 bases and the V segment lost 8 bases, leaving 11 bases of the junction unmatched. The CDR3 extends over 16 amino acids. The CDR3 sequence is CASYSELAGGADTQYF. The DNA of the CDR3 is TGTGCCAGCTATTCCGAGCTAGCGGGGGGCGCAGATACGCAGTATTTT.

This chain uses TRBV6-5 with TRBJ2-1; weak D call: TRBD1 (5 bases). Germline V gene lookup returns CDR1 MNHEY and CDR2 SVGAGI. V lost 6 bases to trimming and J lost 1 base, with 13 bases between them. This CDR3 has 15 residues. The CDR3 reads CASSTYGASYNEQFF. The CDR3, as DNA: TGTGCCAGCAGCACCTATGGGGCATCCTACAATGAGCAGTTCTTC.

This clonotype was detected many times. The V call is TRBV20-1, the J call TRBJ2-3; 11 positions match TRBD2. CDR1 is DFQATT and CDR2 is SNEGSKA in the germline V gene (reference sequence). Losses at the gene ends were 4 bases for V and 2 bases for J; bases not matched to a gene: 11. This CDR3 spans 17 amino acids. Here the CDR3 DNA reads TGCAGTGCTAAGTTTCCGGCGGGACTAGCGGCCACAGATACGCAGTATTTT. Residues: CSAKFPAGLAATDTQYF.

The chain combines TRBV28 with TRBJ1-1, with D maybe TRBD1 (6 bases). V gave up 3 bases and J gave up 4 bases, with 9 bases separating them. Germline assignment: CDR1 MDHEN and CDR2 SYDVKM. This CDR3 is 13 amino acids long. The chain's CDR3 is CASSFQGPTEAFF. The CDR3 region has the DNA TGTGCCAGCAGTTTTCAGGGGCCCACTGAAGCTTTCTTT.

V and J are TRBV20-1 and TRBJ2-1; D uncertain. Looked up from germline, CDR1 is DFQATT and CDR2 is SNEGSKA (reference sequence). The length of the CDR3 is 13 residues. Trimming cost V 6 bases and J 9 bases, with 18 bases left between them. CDR3 nucleotide sequence: TGCAGTGCCCATAAAGCGCCCCTGGTTGAGCAGTTCTTC. Translation gives CSAHKAPLVEQFF.

A few counts support this clonotype. V gene TRBV7-2 combines with J gene TRBJ2-1, with D uncertain. The germline CDR1 and CDR2 sequences are SGHTA and FQGNSA. The V end lost 2 bases, the J end lost 7 bases, and 6 bases lay between the germline ends. The CDR3 extends over 12 amino acids. The CDR3 protein is CASSLRRNEQFF. The CDR3 DNA follows: TGTGCCAGCAGCTTAAGGCGAAATGAGCAGTTCTTC.

The V and J genes are TRBV4-3 and TRBJ2-5; D uncertain. V was pared by 2 bases and J by 0 bases, with 10 bases between. CDR1 and CDR2 (germline): LGHNA, YSLEER. The CDR3 contains 15 residues. The chain's CDR3 is CASSQSPRNQETQYF. In DNA, the CDR3 is TGCGCCAGCAGCCAAAGCCCCCGCAACCAAGAGACCCAGTACTTC.